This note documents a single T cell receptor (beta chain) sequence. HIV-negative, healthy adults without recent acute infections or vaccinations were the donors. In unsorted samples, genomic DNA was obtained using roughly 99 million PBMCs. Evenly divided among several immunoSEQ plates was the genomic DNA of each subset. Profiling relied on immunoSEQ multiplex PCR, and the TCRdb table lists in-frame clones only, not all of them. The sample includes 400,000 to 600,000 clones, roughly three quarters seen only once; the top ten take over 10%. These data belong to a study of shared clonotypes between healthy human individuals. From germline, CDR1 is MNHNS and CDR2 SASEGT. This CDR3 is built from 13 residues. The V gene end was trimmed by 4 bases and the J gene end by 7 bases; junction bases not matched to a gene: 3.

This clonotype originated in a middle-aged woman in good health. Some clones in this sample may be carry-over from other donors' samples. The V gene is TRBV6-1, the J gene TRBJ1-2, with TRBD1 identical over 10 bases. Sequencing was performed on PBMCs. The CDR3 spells CASSAGTGVGYTF. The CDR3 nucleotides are TGTGCCAGCAGTGCCGGGACAGGGGTTGGCTACACCTTC.